This T cell receptor beta chain appears in the sequencing data of a study of response to subunit inactivated influenza vaccine (dated 2018 in TCRdb). As for the study more broadly: The study used deep quantitative T cell receptor repertoire profiling to track responses to a trivalent subunit inactivated influenza vaccine.

Libraries were prepared through RT-PCR. Sequencing instrument: Illumina HiSeq 2500. TCRdb ran its own pipeline on the public reads, namely fastp trimming at Q25 and MiXCR clone calling, and kept in-frame beta chains. Each record represents a unique CDR3 protein, reported with the most common genes and DNA among its rows. This sample comprises 300,000 to 350,000 distinct CDR3 sequences, approximately 23% of them detected only once. The top ten hold about 9.3% of the sample. The paper's findings and limits, for the study overall: The authors proposed that each seasonal influenza vaccination may bring in only a limited number of new T cells.

Turning to this clonotype: No cognate antigen has been identified for it. It has no much larger one-base neighbor in the sample; base qualities were not kept.

The germline V gene supplies CDR1 SGHDN and CDR2 FVKESK. The CDR3 runs 17 amino acids, cysteine and phenylalanine included. Of the read, only the CDR3 DNA is kept; its 51 bases are in frame from base 1. V is pared back by 1 base and J by 12 bases, with 25 bases lying between the germline termini. This clonotype was sampled from a man aged 45-69 years who received an inactivated influenza vaccine. Donor details come from another sample of the same person, matched by shared clones. The sequence links TRBV14 to TRBJ2-1; tentative D gene TRBD2, with 5 bases matching. The sample here was PBMCs from blood, taken less than 22 months after vaccination. The CDR3 region reads CASSQGSSATPRRMQFF. The DNA is TGTGCCAGCAGCCAAGGTAGTAGCGCCACCCCCCGAAGGATGCAGTTCTTC.